This T cell receptor beta chain originates from a study of response to subunit inactivated influenza vaccine. General observations from the study: T cells newly recruited by each seasonal influenza vaccination are few, the authors suggested.

Each CDR3 protein is one row after TCRdb ran MiXCR on the RT-PCR reads. Of around 480,000 distinct CDR3 sequences in the sample, about a tenth were seen once. Per the germline V gene, CDR1 is SGHTA and CDR2 is FQGNSA. V shed 1 base and J 3 bases; nucleotides not matched to a gene: 5. The CDR3 has 17 residues. Worth noting for this clonotype: Its cognate antigen is unknown.

The source of this sequence is a man aged 50 to 59 who received an inactivated influenza vaccine. The source was PBMCs from blood, collected 45 days after vaccination. This rearrangement joins TRBV7-2 to TRBJ2-3; 12 bases agree with TRBD2. The CDR3 sequence is CASSLGRLAGVTDTQYF. The DNA for the CDR3 is TGTGCCAGCAGCTTAGGTCGACTAGCGGGGGTTACAGATACGCAGTATTTT.